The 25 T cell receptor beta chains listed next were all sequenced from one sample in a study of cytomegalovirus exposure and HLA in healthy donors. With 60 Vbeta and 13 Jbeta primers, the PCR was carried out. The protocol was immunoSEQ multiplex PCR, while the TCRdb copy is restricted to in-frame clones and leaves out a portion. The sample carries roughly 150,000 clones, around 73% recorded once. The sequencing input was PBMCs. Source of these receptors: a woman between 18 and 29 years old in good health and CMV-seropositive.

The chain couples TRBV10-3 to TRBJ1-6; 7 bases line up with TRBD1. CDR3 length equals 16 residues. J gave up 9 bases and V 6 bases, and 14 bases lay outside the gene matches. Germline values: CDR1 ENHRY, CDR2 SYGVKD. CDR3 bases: TGTGCCATCAGCCGGGACAGACCCTCGGACGGTTCACCCCTCCACTTT. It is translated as CAISRDRPSDGSPLHF.

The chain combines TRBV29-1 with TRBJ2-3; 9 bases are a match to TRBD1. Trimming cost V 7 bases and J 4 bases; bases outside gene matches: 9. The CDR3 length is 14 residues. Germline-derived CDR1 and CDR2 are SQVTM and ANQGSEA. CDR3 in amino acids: CSGNGQGSPDTQYF. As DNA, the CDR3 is TGCAGCGGGAACGGACAGGGGAGCCCAGATACGCAGTATTTT.

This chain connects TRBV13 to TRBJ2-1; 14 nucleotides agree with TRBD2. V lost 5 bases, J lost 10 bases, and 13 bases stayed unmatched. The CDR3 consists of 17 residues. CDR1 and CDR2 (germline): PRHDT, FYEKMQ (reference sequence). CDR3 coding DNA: TGTGCCAGCAGCGCAGGACTAGCGGGGGGCCATCCTAGAGAGCAGTTCTTC. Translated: CASSAGLAGGHPREQFF.

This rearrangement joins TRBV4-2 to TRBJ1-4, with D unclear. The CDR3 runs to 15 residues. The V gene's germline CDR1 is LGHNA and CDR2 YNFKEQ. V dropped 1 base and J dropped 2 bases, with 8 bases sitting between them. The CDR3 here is CASSQAGTTNEKLFF. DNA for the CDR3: TGTGCCAGCAGCCAAGCGGGAACTACTAATGAAAAACTGTTTTTT.

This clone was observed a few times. For the CDR3, the DNA is TGTGCCAGCAGCCCTACTACCGGGGAGACCCAGTACTTC. It is translated as CASSPTTGETQYF. The chain couples TRBV27 to TRBJ2-5; D gene ambiguous. Germline V gene lookup returns CDR1 MNHEY and CDR2 SMNVEV (reference sequence). The CDR3 has 13 residues. The germline V and J ends were trimmed by 6 bases and 5 bases, with 13 bases remaining between them.

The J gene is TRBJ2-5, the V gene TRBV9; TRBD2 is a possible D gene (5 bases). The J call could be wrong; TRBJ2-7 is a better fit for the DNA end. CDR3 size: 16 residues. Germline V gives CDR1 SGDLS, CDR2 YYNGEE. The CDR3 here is CASSVGYGGGSYEQYF. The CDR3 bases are TGTGCCAGCAGCGTAGGGTACGGAGGTGGGAGTTACGAGCAGTACTTC.

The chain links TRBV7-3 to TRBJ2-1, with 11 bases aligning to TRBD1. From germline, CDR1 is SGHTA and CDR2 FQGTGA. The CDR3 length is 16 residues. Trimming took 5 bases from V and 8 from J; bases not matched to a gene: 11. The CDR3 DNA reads TGTGCCAGCAGCCCGTTGGTGGGACAGGGGGTTTATGAGCAGTTCTTC. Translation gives CASSPLVGQGVYEQFF.

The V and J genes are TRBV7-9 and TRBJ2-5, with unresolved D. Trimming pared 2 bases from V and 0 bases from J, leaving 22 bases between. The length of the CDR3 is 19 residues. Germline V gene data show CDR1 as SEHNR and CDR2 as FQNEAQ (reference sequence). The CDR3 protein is CASSLFPSRYFGYQETQYF. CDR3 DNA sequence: TGTGCCAGCAGCTTATTTCCTAGTCGGTATTTCGGGTACCAAGAGACCCAGTACTTC.

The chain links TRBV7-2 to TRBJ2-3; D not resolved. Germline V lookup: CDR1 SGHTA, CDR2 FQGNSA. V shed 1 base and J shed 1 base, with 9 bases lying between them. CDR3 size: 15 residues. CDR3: CASSLEFPGTDTQYF. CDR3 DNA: TGTGCCAGCAGCTTAGAATTCCCCGGCACAGATACGCAGTATTTT.

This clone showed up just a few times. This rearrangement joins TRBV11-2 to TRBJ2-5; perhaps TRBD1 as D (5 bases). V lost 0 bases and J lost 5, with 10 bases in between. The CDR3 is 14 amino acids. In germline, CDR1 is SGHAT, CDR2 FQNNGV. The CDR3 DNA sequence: TGTGCCAGCAGCTTAGAGACAGACCTGGAGACCCAGTACTTC. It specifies CASSLETDLETQYF.

The CDR3 DNA reads as TGTGCCAGCAGTGGGGGGAGCTACAATGAGCAGTTCTTC. This gives the protein CASSGGSYNEQFF. The V and J genes are TRBV9 and TRBJ2-1; weak D call: TRBD2 (6 bases). The CDR3 is 13 amino acids. Trimming shortened V by 5 bases and J by 3 bases, and 9 bases separated the two germline ends. Germline V CDR1 and CDR2: SGDLS, YYNGEE. Based on the CDR3 plus reference TRBV9 and TRBJ2-1, the full variable domain is DSGVTQTPKHLITATGQRVTLRCSPRSGDLSVYWYQQSLDQGLQFLIQYYNGEERAKGNILERFSAQQFPDLHSELNLSSLELGDSALYFCASSGGSYNEQFFGPGTRLTVL.

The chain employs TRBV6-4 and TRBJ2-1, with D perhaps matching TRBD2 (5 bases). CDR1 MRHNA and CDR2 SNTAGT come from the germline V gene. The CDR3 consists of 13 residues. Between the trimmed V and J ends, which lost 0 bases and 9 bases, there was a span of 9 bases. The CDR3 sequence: CASSDSDSSEQFF. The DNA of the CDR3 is TGTGCCAGCAGTGACTCGGACTCGAGTGAGCAGTTCTTC.

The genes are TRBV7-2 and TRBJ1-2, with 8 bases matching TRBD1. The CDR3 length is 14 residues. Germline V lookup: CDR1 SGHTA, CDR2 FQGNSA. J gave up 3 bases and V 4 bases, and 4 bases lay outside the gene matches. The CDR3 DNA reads TGTGCCAGCAGCTCCAGGGGGCTCGACTATGGCTACACCTTC. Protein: CASSSRGLDYGYTF.

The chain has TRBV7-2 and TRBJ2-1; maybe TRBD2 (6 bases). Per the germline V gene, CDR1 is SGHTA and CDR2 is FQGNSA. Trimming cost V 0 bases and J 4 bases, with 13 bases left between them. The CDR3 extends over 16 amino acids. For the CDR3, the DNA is TGTGCCAGCAGCTTAGCGGGGCGGGGCCAATACAATGAGCAGTTCTTC. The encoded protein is CASSLAGRGQYNEQFF.

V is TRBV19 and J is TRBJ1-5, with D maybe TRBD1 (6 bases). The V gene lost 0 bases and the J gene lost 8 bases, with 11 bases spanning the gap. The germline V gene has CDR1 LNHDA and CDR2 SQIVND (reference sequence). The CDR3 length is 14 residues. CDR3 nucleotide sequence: TGTGCCAGTAGTATAGAAGGGGGAACAAAGCCCCAGCATTTT. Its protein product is CASSIEGGTKPQHF.

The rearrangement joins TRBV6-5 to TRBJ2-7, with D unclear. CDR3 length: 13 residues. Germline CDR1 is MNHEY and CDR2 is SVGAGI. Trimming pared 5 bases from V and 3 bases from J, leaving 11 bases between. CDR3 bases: TGTGCCAGCAGTGAAGCGACGATCTACGAGCAGTACTTC. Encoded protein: CASSEATIYEQYF.

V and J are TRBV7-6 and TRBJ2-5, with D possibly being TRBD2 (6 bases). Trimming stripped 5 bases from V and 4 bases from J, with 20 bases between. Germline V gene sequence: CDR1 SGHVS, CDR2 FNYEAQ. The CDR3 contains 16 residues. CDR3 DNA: TGTGCCAGCAGCGCTGCAGGGACTCTTGGACGAGAGACCCAGTACTTC. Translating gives CASSAAGTLGRETQYF.

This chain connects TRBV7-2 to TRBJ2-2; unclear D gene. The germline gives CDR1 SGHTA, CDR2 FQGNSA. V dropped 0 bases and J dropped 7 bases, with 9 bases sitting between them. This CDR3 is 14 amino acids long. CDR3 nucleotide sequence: TGTGCCAGCAGCTTAGCGGGCCATGGCGGGGAGCTGTTTTTT. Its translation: CASSLAGHGGELFF.

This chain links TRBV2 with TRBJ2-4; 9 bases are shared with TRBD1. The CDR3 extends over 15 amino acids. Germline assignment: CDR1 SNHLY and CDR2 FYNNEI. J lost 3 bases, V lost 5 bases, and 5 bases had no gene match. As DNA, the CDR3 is TGTGCCAGCAGTAAGGGACAGGGAGACAAAAACATTCAGTACTTC. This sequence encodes CASSKGQGDKNIQYF.

In nucleotides, the CDR3 is TGTGCCAGCAGTGAAGGTGTGCGGGGGAGGAATACGCAGTATTTT. Residues: CASSEGVRGRNTQYF. V gene TRBV6-1 combines with J gene TRBJ2-3; 7 bases line up with TRBD2. J was trimmed by 7 bases and V by 1 base; bases with no gene match: 8. The CDR3 totals 15 residues. Per germline, CDR1 MNHNS and CDR2 SASEGT.

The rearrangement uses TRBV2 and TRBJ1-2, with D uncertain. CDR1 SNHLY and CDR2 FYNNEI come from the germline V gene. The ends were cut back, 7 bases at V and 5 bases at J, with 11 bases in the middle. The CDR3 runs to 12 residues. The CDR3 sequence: CASTGSEYGYTF. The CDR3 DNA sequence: TGTGCCAGCACCGGGAGTGAATATGGCTACACCTTC.

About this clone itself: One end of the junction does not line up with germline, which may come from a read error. The chain's CDR3 is CASGFTSGGGRETQYF. CDR3 DNA: TGTGCCAGCGGCTTCACAAGCGGGGGGGGCCGGGAGACCCAGTACTTC. The chain is built from TRBV7-2 and TRBJ2-5, with 10 bases that match TRBD2. This CDR3 comprises 16 residues. Looked up from germline, CDR1 is SGHTA and CDR2 is FQGNSA.

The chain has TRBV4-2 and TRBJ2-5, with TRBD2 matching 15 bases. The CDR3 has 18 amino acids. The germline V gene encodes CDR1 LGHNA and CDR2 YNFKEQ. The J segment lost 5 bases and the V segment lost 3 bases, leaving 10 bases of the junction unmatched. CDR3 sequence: CASSHGTSGGRASETQYF. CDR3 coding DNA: TGTGCCAGCAGCCACGGGACTAGCGGGGGGCGGGCCTCGGAGACCCAGTACTTC.

The CDR3 bases are TGTGCCAGCAGCCAACGGACAGGGGGGAACACTGAAGCTTTCTTT. Translating it yields CASSQRTGGNTEAFF. The chain couples TRBV14 to TRBJ1-1, with TRBD1 identical over 10 bases. This CDR3 is 15 amino acids long. Germline CDR1 and CDR2: SGHDN and FVKESK. After removal of 2 bases from V and 1 base from J, the junction contained 1 base not matched to a gene.

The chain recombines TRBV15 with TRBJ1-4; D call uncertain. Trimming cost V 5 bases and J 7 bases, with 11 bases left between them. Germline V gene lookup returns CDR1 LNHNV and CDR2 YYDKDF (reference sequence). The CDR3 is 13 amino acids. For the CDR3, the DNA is TGTGCCACCAGCCGCGGGAATCTTGAAAAACTGTTTTTT. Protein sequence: CATSRGNLEKLFF. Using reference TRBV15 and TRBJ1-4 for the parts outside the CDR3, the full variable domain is DAMVIQNPRYQVTQFGKPVTLSCSQTLNHNVMYWYQQKSSQAPKLLFHYYDKDFNNEADTPDNFQSRRPNTSFCFLDIRSPGLGDTAMYLCATSRGNLEKLFFGSGTQLSVL.